One and the same sample provided the 32 T cell receptor beta chains below, sequenced in a study of blood T cell repertoires in COVID-19. The protocol was immunoSEQ multiplex PCR, while the TCRdb copy is restricted to in-frame clones and leaves out a portion. The sample gives about 60,000 clones, approximately 84% of which show up once; 17% is in the top ten. Sequencing input: peripheral blood. These receptors originate from an older man with active COVID-19.

This clone was recorded only once. This rearrangement joins TRBV2 to TRBJ1-2, with 11 bases identical to TRBD1. Germline V gene sequence: CDR1 SNHLY, CDR2 FYNNEI. V gave up 4 bases and J gave up 8 bases; unmatched junction bases: 9. The CDR3 is 15 residues long. The CDR3 sequence: CASSAGTGGVGGYTF. DNA of the CDR3: TGTGCCAGCAGTGCCGGGACAGGGGGTGTAGGGGGCTACACCTTC.

This chain connects TRBV2 to TRBJ1-6; no clear D gene. The V gene's germline CDR1 is SNHLY and CDR2 FYNNEI. V was shortened by 3 bases and J by 5 bases, with 5 bases between the two germline ends. CDR3 length equals 13 residues. CDR3 coding DNA: TGTGCCAGCAGTGATGACAATAATTCACCCCTCCACTTT. It codes for CASSDDNNSPLHF.

The chain couples TRBV19 to TRBJ1-2; D uncertain. Trimming shortened V by 2 bases and J by 2 bases, and 9 bases separated the two germline ends. The CDR3 spans 14 residues. The germline V gene has CDR1 LNHDA and CDR2 SQIVND (reference sequence). The CDR3 DNA reads as TGTGCCAGTAGTATACAGAACGTAAACTATGGCTACACCTTC. The encoded protein is CASSIQNVNYGYTF.

This chain connects TRBV2 to TRBJ2-7; D is possibly TRBD2 (5 bases). Germline V CDR1 and CDR2: SNHLY, FYNNEI. The CDR3 runs 14 residues. V was trimmed by 2 bases and J by 2 bases, leaving 10 bases between them. The CDR3 nucleotides are TGTGCCAGCAGTGAACAAAGCGGCCCCTACGAGCAGTACTTC. Translating gives CASSEQSGPYEQYF. Together with reference TRBV2 and TRBJ2-7, the CDR3 gives the full variable domain: EPEVTQTPSHQVTQMGQEVILRCVPISNHLYFYWYRQILGQKVEFLVSFYNNEISEKSEIFDDQFSVERPDGSNFTLKIRSTKLEDSAMYFCASSEQSGPYEQYFGPGTRLTVT.

This clone came up once. This chain uses TRBV27 with TRBJ2-1; a possible D gene is TRBD1 (5 bases). CDR3 length: 17 amino acids. Trimming pared 3 bases from V and 2 bases from J, leaving 17 bases between. The germline V gene encodes CDR1 MNHEY and CDR2 SMNVEV (reference sequence). CDR3 sequence reads: CASSLESPDRTYNEQFF. The CDR3 bases are TGTGCCAGCAGTTTGGAGTCCCCCGACAGAACCTACAATGAGCAGTTCTTC.

CDR3 amino acids: CAISVGGNQPQHF. The CDR3 nucleotides read TGTGCCATCAGTGTCGGGGGCAATCAGCCCCAGCATTTT. This chain joins TRBV10-3 and TRBJ1-5; no clear D gene. Trimming shortened V by 4 bases and J by 2 bases, and 6 bases separated the two germline ends. Germline V gene data show CDR1 as ENHRY and CDR2 as SYGVKD. This CDR3 comprises 13 residues.

This clone was seen only once. The CDR3 sequence: CSVEDRYNEQFF. In DNA, the CDR3 is TGCAGCGTTGAAGATCGCTACAATGAGCAGTTCTTC. J is TRBJ2-1 and V is TRBV29-1; D remains unclear. From germline, CDR1 is SQVTM and CDR2 ANQGSEA. This CDR3 spans 12 amino acids. Trimming pared 0 bases from V and 3 bases from J, leaving 3 bases between.

The genes are TRBV14 and TRBJ2-3; perhaps TRBD1 as D (5 bases). Germline-derived CDR1 and CDR2 are SGHDN and FVKESK. This CDR3 region has 11 residues. The V end lost 8 bases, the J end lost 7 bases, and 10 bases lay between the germline ends. CDR3 protein: CASSDSYTQYF. The CDR3 DNA sequence: TGTGCCAGCTCTGACAGTTATACGCAGTATTTT.

The V gene is TRBV7-9, the J gene TRBJ2-2, with TRBD2 matching 7 bases. CDR3 length: 16 residues. CDR1 and CDR2 (germline): SEHNR, FQNEAQ (reference sequence). J gave up 4 bases and V 1 base, and 6 bases lay outside the gene matches. CDR3 protein: CASSLGRDYPTGELFF. In nucleotides, the CDR3 is TGTGCCAGCAGCTTAGGCCGGGACTACCCCACCGGGGAGCTGTTTTTT.

The rearrangement joins TRBV11-1 to TRBJ2-5; no clear D. V lost 5 bases to trimming and J lost 4 bases, with 17 bases between them. Germline V gives CDR1 SGHAT, CDR2 FQDESV (reference sequence). The CDR3 loop spans 15 amino acids. The CDR3 region is CASSPVSLRGETQYF. The CDR3 region has the DNA TGTGCCAGCAGCCCAGTAAGCCTTAGAGGAGAGACCCAGTACTTC.

The chain employs TRBV19 and TRBJ1-5, with 9 bases lining up with TRBD1. The CDR3 sequence is 13 residues long. The germline CDR1 and CDR2 sequences are LNHDA and SQIVND (reference sequence). Trimming removed 8 bases from V and 7 bases from J; junction bases left unmatched: 6. The CDR3: CASCRDRDQPQHF. CDR3 in DNA: TGTGCCAGTTGCCGGGACAGGGACCAGCCCCAGCATTTT. Combining the CDR3 with reference TRBV19 and TRBJ1-5 gives the whole variable domain DGGITQSPKYLFRKEGQNVTLSCEQNLNHDAMYWYRQDPGQGLRLIYYSQIVNDFQKGDIAEGYSVSREKKESFPLTVTSAQKNPTAFYLCASCRDRDQPQHFGDGTRLSIL.

The chain carries TRBV30 and TRBJ2-5; D possibly corresponds to TRBD2 (6 bases). The CDR3 is 11 residues long. Germline V gene lookup returns CDR1 GTSNPN and CDR2 SVGIG (reference sequence). V was cut by 3 bases and J by 5 bases, with 7 bases left in between. The CDR3, as DNA: TGTGCCTGGAGCGGGAGTGAGACCCAGTACTTC. Translation gives CAWSGSETQYF.

The chain has TRBV4-2 and TRBJ2-3, with D tentatively TRBD1 (5 bases). The germline CDR1 and CDR2 sequences are LGHNA and YNFKEQ. The V end lost 1 base, the J end lost 4 bases, and 12 bases lay between the germline ends. The CDR3 sequence is 15 residues long. The DNA of the CDR3 is TGTGCCAGCAGCCAAGTGATAGGGGTGGCAGATACGCAGTATTTT. Translated: CASSQVIGVADTQYF.

V is TRBV11-1 and J is TRBJ2-1; 7 bases are shared with TRBD1. The germline V gene has CDR1 SGHAT and CDR2 FQDESV (reference sequence). There are 13 residues in the CDR3. V gave up 6 bases and J gave up 8 bases; unmatched junction bases: 7. CDR3 DNA sequence: TGTGCCAGCAGTCGACACAGGGGCGATGAGCAGTTCTTC. This gives the protein CASSRHRGDEQFF.

This rearrangement joins TRBV5-4 to TRBJ2-7, with 7 nucleotides matching TRBD1. After removal of 1 base from V and 5 bases from J, the junction contained 9 bases not matched to a gene. CDR3 length: 15 residues. The germline CDR1 and CDR2 sequences are SGHNT and YYREEE (reference sequence). The DNA of the CDR3 is TGTGCCAGCAGCTTGAAAAACAGGGGTTCGGACGAGCAGTACTTC. Translation: CASSLKNRGSDEQYF.

In this sample, this clone turned up a few times. This chain joins TRBV4-1 and TRBJ2-1; TRBD1 is a possible D gene (6 bases). Germline assignment: CDR1 MGHRA and CDR2 YSYEKL. The CDR3 is 14 amino acids. The V and J ends lost 6 bases and 2 bases respectively, with 11 bases between them. The CDR3 region is CASSPDRTYNEQFF. The DNA of the CDR3 is TGCGCCAGCAGTCCTGACAGGACCTACAATGAGCAGTTCTTC.

The chain links TRBV7-2 to TRBJ2-5; 10 positions match TRBD2. The CDR3 loop spans 16 amino acids. Germline V CDR1 and CDR2: SGHTA, FQGNSA. Unmatched junction bases numbered 8, after V lost 5 bases and J lost 2 bases. The CDR3 is CASSPQSAGGQETQYF. CDR3 DNA sequence: TGTGCCAGCAGCCCGCAGTCAGCGGGAGGGCAAGAGACCCAGTACTTC.

This clone was seen only a few times. V gene TRBV5-1 combines with J gene TRBJ2-2, with D possibly being TRBD1 (6 bases). The CDR3 covers 15 residues. V lost 3 bases to trimming and J lost 6 bases, with 15 bases between them. Germline values: CDR1 SGHRS, CDR2 YFSETQ. The CDR3 sequence: CASSSTGISPGELFF. CDR3 sequence (DNA): TGCGCCAGCAGCTCCACAGGGATTTCTCCCGGGGAGCTGTTTTTT.

A few counts support this clone. In nucleotides, the CDR3 is TGTGCCAGCAGTTTCCCCCCCAAATTAGCGGGGGGATTCCGAAGAGATACGCAGTATTTT. Translation gives CASSFPPKLAGGFRRDTQYF. The chain has TRBV6-2 or TRBV6-3 and TRBJ2-3; 10 bases agree with TRBD2. Germline V gene lookup returns CDR1 MNHEY and CDR2 SVGEGT. After removal of 4 bases from V and 5 bases from J, the junction contained 21 bases not matched to a gene. The CDR3 runs 20 residues.

CDR3 in DNA: TGTGCCAGCAGATCCTCGGGGGGGGACACCGGGGAGCTGTTTTTT. Residues: CASRSSGGDTGELFF. The rearrangement joins TRBV6-5 to TRBJ2-2, with 8 bases fitting TRBD2. The CDR3 is 15 amino acids. V shed 6 bases, J shed 3 bases, and the junction held 6 bases outside the gene matches. Germline V CDR1 and CDR2: MNHEY, SVGAGI.

This sequence joins TRBV10-3 and TRBJ1-1; D possibly corresponds to TRBD1 (6 bases). Germline V gives CDR1 ENHRY, CDR2 SYGVKD. The germline V and J ends were trimmed by 3 bases and 5 bases, with 13 bases remaining between them. The CDR3 runs 14 residues. For the CDR3, the DNA is TGTGCCATCAGTGAATGGACAGAAGGGACTGAAGCTTTCTTT. This translates into CAISEWTEGTEAFF.

The chain carries TRBV14 and TRBJ1-1; no clear D. V was trimmed by 2 bases and J by 1 base, leaving 14 bases between them. Looked up from germline, CDR1 is SGHDN and CDR2 is FVKESK. The CDR3 spans 16 residues. The CDR3 nucleotides are TGTGCCAGCAGCCAACTTCCAGGCGCCAGGAACACTGAAGCTTTCTTT. Translation gives CASSQLPGARNTEAFF. Complete variable domain (other parts from reference TRBV14 and TRBJ1-1): EAGVTQFPSHSVIEKGQTVTLRCDPISGHDNLYWYRRVMGKEIKFLLHFVKESKQDESGMPNNRFLAERTGGTYSTLKVQPAELEDSGVYFCASSQLPGARNTEAFFGQGTRLTVV.

This rearrangement joins TRBV9 to TRBJ2-1; D might be TRBD2 (6 bases). CDR1 and CDR2 (germline): SGDLS, YYNGEE. V gave up 6 bases and J gave up 7 bases, with 20 bases separating them. The CDR3 contains 15 residues. The CDR3 protein is CASNRIGGNGNEQFF. The CDR3 bases are TGTGCCAGCAATAGGATTGGCGGGAATGGGAATGAGCAGTTCTTC. The full variable domain, completed using reference TRBV9 and TRBJ2-1, is DSGVTQTPKHLITATGQRVTLRCSPRSGDLSVYWYQQSLDQGLQFLIQYYNGEERAKGNILERFSAQQFPDLHSELNLSSLELGDSALYFCASNRIGGNGNEQFFGPGTRLTVL.

This clone has ten or more counts. J is TRBJ1-1 and V is TRBV2; 8 bases map to TRBD1. The germline gives CDR1 SNHLY, CDR2 FYNNEI. With 6 bases clipped from V and 6 bases from J, the junction kept 9 bases outside the gene matches. This CDR3 contains 14 residues. The CDR3 DNA reads as TGTGCCAGCAGGGGGACAGGAGGTTTTCCTGAAGCTTTCTTT. Translation gives CASRGTGGFPEAFF.

The rearrangement links TRBV9 to TRBJ1-4; TRBD1 matches at 8 bases. J lost 3 bases, V lost 5 bases, and 15 bases had no gene match. Germline V gene lookup returns CDR1 SGDLS and CDR2 YYNGEE. The CDR3 contains 18 residues. In nucleotides, the CDR3 is TGTGCCAGCAGTCTGGGGCAGGGGGCTTTCGGGTCTAATGAAAAACTGTTTTTT. This encodes CASSLGQGAFGSNEKLFF.

This clone was observed a handful of times. V and J are TRBV6-5 and TRBJ1-2; 12 bases align to TRBD1. CDR1 and CDR2 (germline): MNHEY, SVGAGI. This CDR3 is 15 amino acids long. V was pared by 5 bases and J by 8 bases, with 9 bases of the junction left unmatched. This chain's CDR3 is CASSTGGQGALGYTF. In DNA form, the CDR3 reads TGTGCCAGCAGTACGGGGGGACAGGGGGCGTTAGGCTACACCTTC.

The chain is built from TRBV5-4 and TRBJ1-1; D unresolved. Trimming left V 0 bases short and J 5 bases short, with 11 bases between. The CDR3 is 14 amino acids. The germline V gene encodes CDR1 SGHNT and CDR2 YYREEE (reference sequence). The CDR3 nucleotides are TGTGCCAGCAGCTTGGGGACGGCGGGGACTGAAGCTTTCTTT. Its translation is CASSLGTAGTEAFF.

V and J are TRBV19 and TRBJ2-5; 7 positions match TRBD2. Trimming at V came to 8 bases and at J to 5 bases, leaving 11 bases not matched to a gene. The CDR3 sequence is 14 residues long. Germline CDR1 reads LNHDA; CDR2 reads SQIVND (reference sequence). The CDR3 bases are TGTGCCAGTTCTACCGGGACTACCCTGGAGACCCAGTACTTC. Translated, it gives CASSTGTTLETQYF.

The chain links TRBV19 to TRBJ1-5; D perhaps matches TRBD1 (5 bases). The germline CDR1 and CDR2 sequences are LNHDA and SQIVND (reference sequence). CDR3 length: 14 residues. Trimming pared 7 bases from V and 0 bases from J, leaving 10 bases between. The CDR3 bases are TGTGCCAGTACCCTCAGGGTTAGCAATCAGCCCCAGCATTTT. This codes for CASTLRVSNQPQHF. Variable domain in full (rest from reference TRBV19 and TRBJ1-5): DGGITQSPKYLFRKEGQNVTLSCEQNLNHDAMYWYRQDPGQGLRLIYYSQIVNDFQKGDIAEGYSVSREKKESFPLTVTSAQKNPTAFYLCASTLRVSNQPQHFGDGTRLSIL.

The chain employs TRBV24-1 and TRBJ2-7; no definite D call. V dropped 3 bases and J dropped 3 bases, with 8 bases sitting between them. In germline, CDR1 is KGHDR, CDR2 SFDVKD. There are 13 residues in the CDR3. The DNA of the CDR3 is TGTGCCACCAGTGATCCCGGTTACTACGAGCAGTACTTC. This codes for CATSDPGYYEQYF.

The chain employs TRBV3-1 (or the pseudogene TRBV3-2) and TRBJ2-1, with D uncertain. Trimming shortened V by 6 bases and J by 0 bases, and 6 bases separated the two germline ends. The CDR3 extends over 13 amino acids. Germline CDR1 and CDR2: LGHDT and YNNKEL (reference sequence). CDR3 protein: CASSRFSYNEQFF. The CDR3 DNA sequence: TGTGCCAGCAGTCGGTTCTCCTACAATGAGCAGTTCTTC.

CDR3 protein: CASSYGLGDGLSNQPQHF. The CDR3 DNA sequence: TGTGCCAGCAGTTACGGCCTTGGTGACGGGTTAAGCAATCAGCCCCAGCATTTT. The rearrangement joins TRBV6-2 or TRBV6-3 to TRBJ1-5; D ambiguous. Germline lookup yields CDR1 MNHEY and CDR2 SVGEGT. The length of the CDR3 is 18 residues. V was shortened by 2 bases and J by 1 base, with 18 bases between the two germline ends.